These 9 T cell receptor beta chains were sequenced from one sample in a study of spatial heterogeneity in lung cancer. Time point of the sample: blood at routine non-recurrence follow-up after resection. TCRdb re-derived calls from the 5' RACE reads in MiXCR, one entry per CDR3 protein. Among 30,000 to 35,000 distinct CDR3 sequences listed, under 11% were seen once. The specimen comprised PBMCs, sampled at follow-up. Receptors originate from a female donor with early-stage non-small cell lung cancer.

Here the CDR3 reads CSATGTSGSTDTQYF. The CDR3, as DNA: TGCAGTGCTACCGGGACTAGCGGGAGCACAGATACGCAGTATTTT. The chain is built from TRBV20-1 and TRBJ2-3; 12 positions match TRBD2. Germline loops: CDR1 DFQATT, CDR2 SNEGSKA (reference sequence). This CDR3 comprises 15 residues. The V and J ends lost 4 bases and 0 bases, in that order; junction bases with no gene match: 2.

In its sample, this clonotype was seen many times. The CDR3 region is CASSAPGTPLGTSGGALGEQYF. CDR3 DNA: TGTGCCAGCAGCGCCCCCGGGACACCCCTGGGAACTAGCGGGGGCGCGCTAGGCGAGCAGTACTTC. This chain uses TRBV7-9 with TRBJ2-7; 11 bases fit TRBD2. Trimming cost V 5 bases and J 6 bases; bases outside gene matches: 30. CDR3 length: 22 amino acids. Looked up from germline, CDR1 is SEHNR and CDR2 is FQNEAQ (reference sequence).

The J gene is TRBJ2-5, the V gene TRBV20-1; 9 bases are a match to TRBD2. Germline V gene lookup returns CDR1 DFQATT and CDR2 SNEGSKA (reference sequence). There are 13 residues in the CDR3. V lost 8 bases to trimming and J lost 6 bases; unmatched junction nucleotides: 10. The CDR3 loop is CSCGGGPLQTQYF. In DNA form, the CDR3 reads TGCAGTTGCGGGGGGGGTCCTCTTCAGACCCAGTACTTC.

With regard to this clonotype: A much larger clonotype is one base distant, so this may be a read error. Given the absence of the conserved phenylalanine or tryptophan at the CDR3 end, a read error is likely. This chain joins TRBV29-1 and TRBJ1-1, with D possibly TRBD1 on 6 matching bases. The germline V gene has CDR1 SQVTM and CDR2 ANQGSEA. V dropped 6 bases and J dropped 1 base, with 15 bases sitting between them. This CDR3 has 14 amino acids. CDR3 in amino acids: CSVEGDSQNTEAFL. CDR3 nucleotide sequence: TGCAGCGTAGAGGGGGACTCACAGAACACTGAAGCTTTCCTT.

This clonotype was counted at least ten times. The chain links TRBV5-1 to TRBJ2-7, with D maybe TRBD1 (6 bases). This CDR3 is 14 amino acids long. The V gene lost 0 bases and the J gene lost 4 bases, with 11 bases spanning the gap. Germline V lookup: CDR1 SGHRS, CDR2 YFSETQ. The CDR3 sequence is CASSLGTEFYEQYF. The CDR3 DNA follows: TGCGCCAGCAGCTTGGGGACAGAGTTTTACGAGCAGTACTTC.

This clonotype has a count of ten or more. The CDR3 region has the DNA TGTGCCAGCAGTCCGAGACGGGATTCACCCCTCCACTTT. This sequence encodes CASSPRRDSPLHF. V is TRBV7-2 and J is TRBJ1-6; D gene uncertain. Germline assignment: CDR1 SGHTA and CDR2 FQGNSA. The CDR3 sequence is 13 residues long. Deletions cut 6 bases from V and 8 bases from J, with 11 bases between.

The chain joins TRBV27 to TRBJ2-7; 8 bases are a match to TRBD2. V was pared by 3 bases and J by 3 bases, with 4 bases of the junction left unmatched. This CDR3 spans 14 amino acids. Per germline, CDR1 MNHEY and CDR2 SMNVEV (reference sequence). CDR3 region: CASSFLAGGYEQYF. CDR3 coding DNA: TGTGCCAGCAGTTTCTTGGCGGGGGGCTACGAGCAGTACTTC.

This clonotype was observed many times. The chain couples TRBV30 to TRBJ2-3; TRBD2 matches at 15 bases. The CDR3 length is 14 residues. V lost 8 bases, J lost 7 bases, and 7 bases stayed unmatched. The germline CDR1 and CDR2 sequences are GTSNPN and SVGIG (reference sequence). The chain's CDR3 is CAQRTSGGANTQYF. In nucleotides, the CDR3 is TGTGCCCAGAGGACTAGCGGGGGGGCAAATACGCAGTATTTT.

V is TRBV5-1 and J is TRBJ2-7; D unresolved. Trimming shortened V by 4 bases and J by 0 bases, and 17 bases separated the two germline ends. The V gene's germline CDR1 is SGHRS and CDR2 YFSETQ. The CDR3 totals 16 residues. CDR3 region: CASSDELIFPSYEQYF. The CDR3 region has the DNA TGCGCCAGCAGCGACGAGTTAATTTTTCCCTCCTACGAGCAGTACTTC.